This T cell receptor (beta chain) appears in the sequencing data of a study of OX40 agonist ivuxolimab in advanced cancers. Looking at the study overall: Patients took ivuxolimab, an agonistic anti-OX40 (CD134) antibody. Partial responses were seen in three patients, one with hepatocellular carcinoma and two with cutaneous melanoma.

The repertoire was sequenced with immunoSEQ multiplex PCR; TCRdb's copy has only in-frame clones and lacks some. This sample has roughly 70,000 clones, with 80% to 90% found just once. In regard to this clone: Its antigen is unknown.

CDR3 size: 16 residues. V lost 7 bases and J lost 1, with 17 bases in between. Germline V gives CDR1 MNHNY, CDR2 SVGAGI (reference sequence). General observations from the study: Partly responding patients at 0.1-3.0 mg/kg showed some of the smallest clonal expansion. There were, on average, more expanded clones in CD8+ T cells than in CD4+.

The sequence derives from an adult with an advanced solid tumor such as melanoma, head and neck, liver or kidney cancer. The sequencing used CD4+ or CD8+ T cells sorted from blood, collected in a trial of the OX40 agonist ivuxolimab. The genes are TRBV6-6 and TRBJ2-1; no clear D. The CDR3 bases are TGTGCCAGCACCCTAGACTTCGAAGCATCCTACAATGAGCAGTTCTTC. As protein: CASTLDFEASYNEQFF.